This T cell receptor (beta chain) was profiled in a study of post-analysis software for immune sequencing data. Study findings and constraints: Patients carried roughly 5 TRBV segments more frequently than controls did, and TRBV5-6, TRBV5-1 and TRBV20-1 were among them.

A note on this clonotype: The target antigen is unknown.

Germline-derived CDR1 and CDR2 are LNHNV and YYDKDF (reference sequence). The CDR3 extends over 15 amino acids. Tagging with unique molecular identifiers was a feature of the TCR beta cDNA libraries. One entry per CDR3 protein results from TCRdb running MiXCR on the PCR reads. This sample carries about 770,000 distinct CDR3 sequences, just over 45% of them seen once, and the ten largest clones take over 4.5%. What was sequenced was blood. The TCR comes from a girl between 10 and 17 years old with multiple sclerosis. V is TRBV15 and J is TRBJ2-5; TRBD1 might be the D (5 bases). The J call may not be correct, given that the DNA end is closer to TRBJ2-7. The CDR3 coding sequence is TGTGCCACCAGCAGCAAGACAGCCCCTACGTACGAGCAGTACTTC. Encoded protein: CATSSKTAPTYEQYF.